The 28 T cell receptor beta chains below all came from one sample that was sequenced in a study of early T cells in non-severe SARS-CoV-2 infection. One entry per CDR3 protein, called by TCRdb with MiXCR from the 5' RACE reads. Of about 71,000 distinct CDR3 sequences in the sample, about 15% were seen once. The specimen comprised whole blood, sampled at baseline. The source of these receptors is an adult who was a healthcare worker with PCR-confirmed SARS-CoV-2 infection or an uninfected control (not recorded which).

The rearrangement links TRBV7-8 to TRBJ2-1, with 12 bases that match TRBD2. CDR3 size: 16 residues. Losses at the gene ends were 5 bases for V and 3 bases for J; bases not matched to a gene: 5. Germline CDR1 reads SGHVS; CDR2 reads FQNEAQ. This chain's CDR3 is CASSPRTSGIYNEQFF. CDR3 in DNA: TGTGCCAGCAGCCCTAGGACTAGCGGGATCTACAATGAGCAGTTCTTC.

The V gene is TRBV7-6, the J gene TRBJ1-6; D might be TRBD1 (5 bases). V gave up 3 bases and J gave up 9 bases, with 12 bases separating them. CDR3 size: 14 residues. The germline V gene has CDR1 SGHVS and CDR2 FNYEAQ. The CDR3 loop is CASSLGPRGSPLHF. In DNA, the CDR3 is TGTGCCAGCAGCTTGGGACCGAGGGGTTCACCCCTCCACTTT.

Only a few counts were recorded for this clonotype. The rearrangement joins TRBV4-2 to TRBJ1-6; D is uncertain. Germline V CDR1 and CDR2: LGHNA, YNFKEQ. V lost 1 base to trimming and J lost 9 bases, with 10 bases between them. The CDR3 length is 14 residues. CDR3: CASSQAGLASPLHF. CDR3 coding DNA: TGTGCCAGCAGCCAAGCGGGGTTGGCTTCACCCCTCCACTTT.

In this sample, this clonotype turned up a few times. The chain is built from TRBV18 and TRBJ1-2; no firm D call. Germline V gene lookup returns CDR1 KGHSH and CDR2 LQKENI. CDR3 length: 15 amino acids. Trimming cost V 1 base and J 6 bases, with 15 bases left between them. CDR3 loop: CASSPQEWLEDGYTF. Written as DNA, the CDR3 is TGTGCCAGCTCACCACAGGAGTGGTTGGAGGATGGCTACACCTTC.

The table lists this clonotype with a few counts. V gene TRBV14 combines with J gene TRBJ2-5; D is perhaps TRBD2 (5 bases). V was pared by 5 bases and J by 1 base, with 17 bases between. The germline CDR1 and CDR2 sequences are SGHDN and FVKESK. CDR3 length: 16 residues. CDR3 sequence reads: CASSNPGGPSQETQYF. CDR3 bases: TGTGCCAGCAGCAATCCGGGCGGGCCCTCCCAAGAGACCCAGTACTTC.

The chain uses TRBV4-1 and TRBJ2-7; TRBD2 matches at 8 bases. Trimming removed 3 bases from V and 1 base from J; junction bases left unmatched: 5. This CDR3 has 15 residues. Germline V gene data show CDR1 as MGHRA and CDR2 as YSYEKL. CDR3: CASSHTSGGSYEQYF. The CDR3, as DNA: TGCGCCAGCAGCCATACTAGCGGAGGATCCTACGAGCAGTACTTC.

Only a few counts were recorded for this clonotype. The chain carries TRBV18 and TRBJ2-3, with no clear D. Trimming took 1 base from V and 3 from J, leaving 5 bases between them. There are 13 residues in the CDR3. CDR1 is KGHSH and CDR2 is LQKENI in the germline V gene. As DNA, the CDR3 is TGTGCCAGCTCACCACAGACAACAGATACGCAGTATTTT. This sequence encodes CASSPQTTDTQYF. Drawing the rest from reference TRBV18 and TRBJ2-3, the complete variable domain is NAGVMQNPRHLVRRRGQEARLRCSPMKGHSHVYWYRQLPEEGLKFMVYLQKENIIDESGMPKERFSAEFPKEGPSILRIQQVVRGDSAAYFCASSPQTTDTQYFGPGTRLTVL.

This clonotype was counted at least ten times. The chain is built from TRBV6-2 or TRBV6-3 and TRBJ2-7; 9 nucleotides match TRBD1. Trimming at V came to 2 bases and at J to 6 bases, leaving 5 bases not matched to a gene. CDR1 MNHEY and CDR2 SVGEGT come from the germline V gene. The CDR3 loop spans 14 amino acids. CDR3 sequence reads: CASSYGTGTSEQYF. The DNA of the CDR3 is TGTGCCAGCAGTTACGGGACAGGGACATCCGAGCAGTACTTC.

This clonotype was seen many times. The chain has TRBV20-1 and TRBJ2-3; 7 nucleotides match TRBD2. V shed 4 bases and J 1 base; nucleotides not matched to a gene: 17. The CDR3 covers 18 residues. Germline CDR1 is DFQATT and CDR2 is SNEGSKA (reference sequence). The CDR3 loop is CSATLDPRLGGGTDTQYF. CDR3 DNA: TGCAGTGCTACTCTAGATCCTCGGTTGGGGGGGGGCACAGATACGCAGTATTTT.

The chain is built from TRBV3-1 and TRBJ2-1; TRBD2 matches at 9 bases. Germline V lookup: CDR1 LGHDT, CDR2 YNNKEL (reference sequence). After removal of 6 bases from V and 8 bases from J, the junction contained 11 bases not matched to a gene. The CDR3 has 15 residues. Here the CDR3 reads CASSQISGSSDEQFF. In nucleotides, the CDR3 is TGTGCCAGCAGTCAGATTAGCGGGAGCTCCGATGAGCAGTTCTTC.

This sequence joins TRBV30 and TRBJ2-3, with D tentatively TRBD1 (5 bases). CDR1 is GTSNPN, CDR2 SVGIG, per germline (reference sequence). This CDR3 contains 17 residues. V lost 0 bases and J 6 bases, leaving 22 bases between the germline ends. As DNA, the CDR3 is TGTGCCTGGAGTGTAGGTAGATGGGGCGGAACGGAGGATACGCAGTATTTT. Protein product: CAWSVGRWGGTEDTQYF.

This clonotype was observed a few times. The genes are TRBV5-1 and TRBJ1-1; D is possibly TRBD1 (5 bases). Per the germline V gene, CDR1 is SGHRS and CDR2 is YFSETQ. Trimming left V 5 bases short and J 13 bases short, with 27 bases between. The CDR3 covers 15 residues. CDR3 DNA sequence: TGCGCCAGCAGTCTCGGGGACCCGGGAGCTATAGTCCTTTTCTTT. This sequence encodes CASSLGDPGAIVLFF.

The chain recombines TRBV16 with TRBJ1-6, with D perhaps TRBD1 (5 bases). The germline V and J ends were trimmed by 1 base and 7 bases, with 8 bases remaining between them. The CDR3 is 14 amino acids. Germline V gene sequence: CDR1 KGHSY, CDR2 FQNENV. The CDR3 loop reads CASSQWRGNSPLHF. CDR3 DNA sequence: TGTGCCAGCAGCCAATGGCGGGGCAATTCACCCCTCCACTTT. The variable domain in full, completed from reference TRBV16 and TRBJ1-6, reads GEEVAQTPKHLVRGEGQKAKLYCAPIKGHSYVFWYQQVLKNEFKFLISFQNENVFDETGMPKERFSAKCLPNSPCSLEIQATKLEDSAVYFCASSQWRGNSPLHFGNGTRLTVT.

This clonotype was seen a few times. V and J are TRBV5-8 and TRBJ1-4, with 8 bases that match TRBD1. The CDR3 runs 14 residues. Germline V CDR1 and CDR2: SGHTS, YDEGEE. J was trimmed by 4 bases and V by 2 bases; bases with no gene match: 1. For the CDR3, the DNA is TGTGCCAGCAGCTTACAGGGGGGTAATGAAAAACTGTTTTTT. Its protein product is CASSLQGGNEKLFF. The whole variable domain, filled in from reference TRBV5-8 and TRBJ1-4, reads EAGVTQSPTHLIKTRGQQATLRCSPISGHTSVYWYQQALGLGLQFLLWYDEGEERNRGNFPPRFSGRQFPNYSSELNVNALELEDSALYLCASSLQGGNEKLFFGSGTQLSVL.

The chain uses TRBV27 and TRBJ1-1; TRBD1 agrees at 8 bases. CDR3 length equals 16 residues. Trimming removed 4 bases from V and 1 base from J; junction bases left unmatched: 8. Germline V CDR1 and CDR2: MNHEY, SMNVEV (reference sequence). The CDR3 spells CASSSYRGQGNTEAFF. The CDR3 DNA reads TGTGCCAGCAGTTCATACAGAGGACAGGGGAACACTGAAGCTTTCTTT.

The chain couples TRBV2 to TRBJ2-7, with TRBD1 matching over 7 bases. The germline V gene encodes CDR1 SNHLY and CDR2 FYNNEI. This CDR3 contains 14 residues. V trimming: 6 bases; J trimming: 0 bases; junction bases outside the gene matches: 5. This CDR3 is CASRRQGNSYEQYF. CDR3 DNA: TGTGCCAGCAGGAGACAGGGTAACTCCTACGAGCAGTACTTC.

Written as DNA, the CDR3 is TGTGCCAGCGGGCTAGGCGGAAACACCATATATTTT. Encoded protein: CASGLGGNTIYF. V and J are TRBV28 and TRBJ1-3; no clear D. The germline CDR1 and CDR2 sequences are MDHEN and SYDVKM. V shed 8 bases and J shed 4 bases, with 9 bases lying between them. The CDR3 extends over 12 amino acids.

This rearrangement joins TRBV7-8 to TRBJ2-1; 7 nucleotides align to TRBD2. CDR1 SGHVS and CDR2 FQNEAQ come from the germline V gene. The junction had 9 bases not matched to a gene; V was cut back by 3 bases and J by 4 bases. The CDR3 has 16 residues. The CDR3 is CASSFWSGASYNEQFF. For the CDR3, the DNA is TGTGCCAGCAGCTTTTGGAGCGGGGCGAGTTACAATGAGCAGTTCTTC.

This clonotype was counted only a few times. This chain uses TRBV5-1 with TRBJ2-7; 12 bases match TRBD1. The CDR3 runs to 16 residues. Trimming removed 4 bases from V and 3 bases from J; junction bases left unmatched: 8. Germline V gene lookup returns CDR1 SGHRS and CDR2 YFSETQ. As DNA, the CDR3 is TGCGCCAGCAGCCCGGGACAGGGGGCAGAATACTACGAGCAGTACTTC. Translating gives CASSPGQGAEYYEQYF.

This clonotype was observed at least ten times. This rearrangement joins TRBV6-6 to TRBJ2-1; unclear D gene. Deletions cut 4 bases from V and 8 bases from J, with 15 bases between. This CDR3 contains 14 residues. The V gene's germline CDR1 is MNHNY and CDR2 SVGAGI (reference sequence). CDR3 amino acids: CASSFLNLYDEQFF. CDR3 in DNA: TGTGCCAGCAGTTTCCTCAACCTATACGATGAGCAGTTCTTC.

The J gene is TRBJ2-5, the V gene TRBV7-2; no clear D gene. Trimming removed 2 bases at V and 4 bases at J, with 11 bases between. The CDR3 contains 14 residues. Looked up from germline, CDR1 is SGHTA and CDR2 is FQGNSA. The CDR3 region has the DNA TGTGCCAGCAGCTTATTTGGTCAGTCAGAGACCCAGTACTTC. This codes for CASSLFGQSETQYF.

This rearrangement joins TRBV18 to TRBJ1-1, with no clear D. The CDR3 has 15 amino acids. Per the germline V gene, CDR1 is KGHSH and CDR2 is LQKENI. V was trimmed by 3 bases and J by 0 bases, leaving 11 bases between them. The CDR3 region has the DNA TGTGCCAGCTCACCTATGCAGGCGCTGAACACTGAAGCTTTCTTT. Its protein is CASSPMQALNTEAFF. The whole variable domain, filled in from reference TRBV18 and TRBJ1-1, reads NAGVMQNPRHLVRRRGQEARLRCSPMKGHSHVYWYRQLPEEGLKFMVYLQKENIIDESGMPKERFSAEFPKEGPSILRIQQVVRGDSAAYFCASSPMQALNTEAFFGQGTRLTVV.

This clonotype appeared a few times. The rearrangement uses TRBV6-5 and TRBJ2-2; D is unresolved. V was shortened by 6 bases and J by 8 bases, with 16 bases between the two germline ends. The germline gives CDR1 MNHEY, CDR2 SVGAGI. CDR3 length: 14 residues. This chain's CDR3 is CASRSGPLAGELFF. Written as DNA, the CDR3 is TGTGCCAGCAGATCCGGGCCCCTTGCGGGGGAGCTGTTTTTT.

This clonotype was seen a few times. CDR3 amino acids: CASSFAGGEQFF. DNA of the CDR3: TGTGCCAGCAGCTTTGCCGGGGGTGAGCAGTTCTTC. The V gene is TRBV7-9, the J gene TRBJ2-1; TRBD2 might be the D (6 bases). The CDR3 covers 12 residues. Trimming removed 3 bases at V and 9 bases at J, with 9 bases between. Germline V CDR1 and CDR2: SEHNR, FQNEAQ (reference sequence).

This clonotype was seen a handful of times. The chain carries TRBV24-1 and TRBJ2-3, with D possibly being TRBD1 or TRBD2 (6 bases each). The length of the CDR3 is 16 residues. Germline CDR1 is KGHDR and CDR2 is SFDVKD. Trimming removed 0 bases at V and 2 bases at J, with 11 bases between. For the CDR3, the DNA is TGTGCCACCAGTGATTTGCAAGGGGGGTCCACAGATACGCAGTATTTT. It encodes CATSDLQGGSTDTQYF.

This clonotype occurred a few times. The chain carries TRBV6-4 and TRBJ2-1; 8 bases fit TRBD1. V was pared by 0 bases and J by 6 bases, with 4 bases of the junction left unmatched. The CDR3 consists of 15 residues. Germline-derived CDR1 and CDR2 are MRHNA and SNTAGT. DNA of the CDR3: TGTGCCAGCAGTGACTCAACAGGGGGACCCAATGAGCAGTTCTTC. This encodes CASSDSTGGPNEQFF.

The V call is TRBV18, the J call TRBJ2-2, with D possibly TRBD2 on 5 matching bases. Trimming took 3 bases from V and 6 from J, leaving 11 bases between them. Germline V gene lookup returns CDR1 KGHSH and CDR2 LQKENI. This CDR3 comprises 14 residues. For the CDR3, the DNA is TGTGCCAGCTCACCGTCGGAGGCGGCCGGGGAGCTGTTTTTT. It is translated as CASSPSEAAGELFF.

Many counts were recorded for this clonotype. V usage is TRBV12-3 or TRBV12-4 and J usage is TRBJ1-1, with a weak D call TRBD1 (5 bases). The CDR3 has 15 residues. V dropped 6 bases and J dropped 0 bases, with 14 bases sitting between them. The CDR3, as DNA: TGTGCCAGCAGGAACCCCGGGACGGTGAACACTGAAGCTTTCTTT. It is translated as CASRNPGTVNTEAFF.